The next 8 T cell receptor beta chains were all read from a single sample in a study of blood T cell repertoires in COVID-19. TCRdb keeps only in-frame clones here, not all; method: immunoSEQ multiplex PCR. This sample yields some 12,000 clones, of which about 92% are seen a single time; 12% to 15% belongs to the top ten. The sample comprised peripheral blood. Receptors were obtained from a man between 70 and 80 years old with active COVID-19.

The V and J genes are TRBV9 and TRBJ2-2; perhaps TRBD2 as D (5 bases). The germline V and J ends were trimmed by 7 bases and 6 bases, with 19 bases remaining between them. Germline assignment: CDR1 SGDLS and CDR2 YYNGEE. The CDR3 sequence is 15 residues long. As DNA, the CDR3 is TGTGCCAGCGCCTCGAAACGGGGTATGTCCGGGGAGCTGTTTTTT. It codes for CASASKRGMSGELFF.

The CDR3 here is CASSVTSGNEYNEQFF. The CDR3 DNA reads as TGTGCCAGCAGCGTGACTAGCGGGAACGAGTACAATGAGCAGTTCTTC. This sequence joins TRBV9 and TRBJ2-1, with 11 bases identical to TRBD2. V lost 2 bases to trimming and J lost 4 bases; unmatched junction nucleotides: 5. The CDR3 is made up of 16 amino acids. Germline assignment: CDR1 SGDLS and CDR2 YYNGEE.

V is TRBV2 and J is TRBJ1-5; 9 bases fit TRBD1. The CDR3 has 16 residues. J lost 1 base, V lost 5 bases, and 6 bases had no gene match. The germline CDR1 and CDR2 sequences are SNHLY and FYNNEI. CDR3 sequence (DNA): TGTGCCAGCAGTCCGGGACAGGGACCCAGCAATCAGCCCCAGCATTTT. Its translation is CASSPGQGPSNQPQHF. Variable domain in full (rest from reference TRBV2 and TRBJ1-5): EPEVTQTPSHQVTQMGQEVILRCVPISNHLYFYWYRQILGQKVEFLVSFYNNEISEKSEIFDDQFSVERPDGSNFTLKIRSTKLEDSAMYFCASSPGQGPSNQPQHFGDGTRLSIL.

The chain combines TRBV6-5 with TRBJ2-7; 7 bases align to TRBD2. The CDR3 has 14 residues. V was clipped by 9 bases and J by 0 bases; unmatched bases: 8. Germline V gene data show CDR1 as MNHEY and CDR2 as SVGAGI. The CDR3 protein is CASSPGGTSYEQYF. CDR3 bases: TGTGCCAGTTCCCCGGGGGGAACCTCCTACGAGCAGTACTTC.

V and J are TRBV5-6 and TRBJ2-2; possibly TRBD2 for D (6 bases). V was pared by 2 bases and J by 4 bases, with 9 bases between. Germline V gives CDR1 SGHDT, CDR2 YYEEEE. The CDR3 consists of 14 residues. The CDR3 reads CASSFGGITGELFF. The DNA of the CDR3 is TGTGCCAGCAGCTTTGGGGGGATCACCGGGGAGCTGTTTTTT.

The chain employs TRBV6-5 and TRBJ2-7; the match to TRBD2 covers 8 bases. The germline V gene encodes CDR1 MNHEY and CDR2 SVGAGI. The CDR3 runs to 15 residues. V lost 6 bases, J lost 2 bases, and 9 bases stayed unmatched. This CDR3 is CASSPGGTPPYEQYF. DNA for the CDR3: TGTGCCAGCAGCCCGGGGGGGACGCCTCCCTACGAGCAGTACTTC.

The chain joins TRBV11-2 to TRBJ2-1; possible D gene TRBD1, 6 bases. The CDR3 loop spans 12 amino acids. In germline, CDR1 is SGHAT, CDR2 FQNNGV. Trimming cost V 5 bases and J 9 bases, with 11 bases left between them. The CDR3 sequence is CASSRDRSEQFF. DNA of the CDR3: TGTGCCAGCAGCCGAGACAGGTCTGAGCAGTTCTTC.

The rearrangement uses TRBV5-4 and TRBJ2-1; 10 nucleotides line up with TRBD2. The CDR3 runs to 18 residues. Germline V CDR1 and CDR2: SGHNT, YYREEE (reference sequence). Trimming at V came to 3 bases and at J to 0 bases, leaving 9 bases not matched to a gene. Here the CDR3 reads CASSSPPGLASSYNEQFF. CDR3 DNA sequence: TGTGCCAGCAGCTCCCCTCCGGGACTAGCGAGCTCCTACAATGAGCAGTTCTTC.